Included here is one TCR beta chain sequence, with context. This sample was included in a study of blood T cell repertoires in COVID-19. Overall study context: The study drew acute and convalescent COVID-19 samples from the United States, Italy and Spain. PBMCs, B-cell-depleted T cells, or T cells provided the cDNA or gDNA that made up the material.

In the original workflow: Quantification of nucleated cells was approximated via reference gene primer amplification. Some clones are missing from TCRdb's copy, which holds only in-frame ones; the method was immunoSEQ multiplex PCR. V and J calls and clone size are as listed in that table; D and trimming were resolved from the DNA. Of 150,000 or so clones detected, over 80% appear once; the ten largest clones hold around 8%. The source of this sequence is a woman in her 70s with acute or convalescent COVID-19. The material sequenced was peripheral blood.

The DNA of the CDR3 is TGCAGCGAATACCTCAGGGCTCGCGGCACAGATACGCAGTATTTT. This gives the protein CSEYLRARGTDTQYF. The chain employs TRBV29-1 and TRBJ2-3; the D gene is possibly TRBD1 (5 bases). The CDR3 consists of 15 residues. Trimming left V 7 bases short and J 1 base short, with 18 bases between. Germline V lookup: CDR1 SQVTM, CDR2 ANQGSEA.